This TCR beta chain was recorded in a study of identical twins. Study-wide findings and caveats: With beta out-of-frame sequences, excess sharing by twins was weaker.

About this clonotype: Its antigen is not known.

Germline CDR1 is SGDLS and CDR2 is YYNGEE. The CDR3 is 14 residues long. The J segment lost 8 bases and the V segment lost 4 bases, leaving 9 bases of the junction unmatched. TCRdb re-derived calls from the 5' RACE reads in MiXCR, one entry per CDR3 protein. The data show hundreds of thousands of distinct CDR3 sequences, roughly 18% seen once. The data also belong to a second study, concerning T cells expressing NK-cell markers. According to that study: TCR beta repertoires came from sorted CD3+CD56+NKG2C+, CD3+CD56+NKG2C- and CD3+CD56-NKG2C+ T cells. Also leading the CD3+CD56-NKG2C+ fraction in a handful of donors were these clonotypes.

Specimen: PBMCs. This TCR derives from a woman under 30 in good health. J is TRBJ1-2 and V is TRBV9; TRBD1 matches at 9 bases. In DNA form, the CDR3 reads TGTGCCAGCAGCATCAGGACAGGGGTTGGCGGCTACACCTTC. Protein sequence: CASSIRTGVGGYTF.